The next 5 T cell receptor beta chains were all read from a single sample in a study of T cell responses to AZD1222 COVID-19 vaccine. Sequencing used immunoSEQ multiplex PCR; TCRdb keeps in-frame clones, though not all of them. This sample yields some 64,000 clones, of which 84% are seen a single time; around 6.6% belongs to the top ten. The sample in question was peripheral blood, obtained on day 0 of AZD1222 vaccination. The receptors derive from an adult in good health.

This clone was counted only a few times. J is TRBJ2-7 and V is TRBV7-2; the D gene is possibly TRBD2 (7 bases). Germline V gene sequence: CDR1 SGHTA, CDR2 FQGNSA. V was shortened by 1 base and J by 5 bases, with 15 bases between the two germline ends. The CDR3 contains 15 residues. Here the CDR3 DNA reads TGTGCCAGCAGCTTAGGGGCGGGGGCGCAAAACGAGCAGTACTTC. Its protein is CASSLGAGAQNEQYF.

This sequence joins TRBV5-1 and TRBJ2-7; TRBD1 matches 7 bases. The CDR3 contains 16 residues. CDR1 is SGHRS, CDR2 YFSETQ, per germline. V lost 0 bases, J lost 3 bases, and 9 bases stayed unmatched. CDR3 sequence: CASSLGDRAIFYEQYF. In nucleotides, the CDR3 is TGCGCCAGCAGCTTGGGAGACAGGGCGATTTTCTACGAGCAGTACTTC.

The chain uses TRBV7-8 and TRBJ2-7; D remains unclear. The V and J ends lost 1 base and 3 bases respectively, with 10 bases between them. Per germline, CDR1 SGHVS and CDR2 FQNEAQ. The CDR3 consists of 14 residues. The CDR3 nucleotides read TGTGCCAGCAGCTTAGAAGTCGGTTTCTACGAGCAGTACTTC. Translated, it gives CASSLEVGFYEQYF.

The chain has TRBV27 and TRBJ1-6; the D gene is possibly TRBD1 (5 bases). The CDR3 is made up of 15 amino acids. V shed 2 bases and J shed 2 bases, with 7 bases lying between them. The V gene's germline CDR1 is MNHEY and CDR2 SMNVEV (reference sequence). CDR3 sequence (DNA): TGTGCCAGCAGTTTAGGGGGTCCCTATAATTCACCCCTCCACTTT. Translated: CASSLGGPYNSPLHF.

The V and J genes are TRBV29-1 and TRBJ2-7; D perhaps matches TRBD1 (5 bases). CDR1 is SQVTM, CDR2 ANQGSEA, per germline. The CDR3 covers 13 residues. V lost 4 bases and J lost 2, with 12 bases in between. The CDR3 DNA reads TGCAGCGTTGTAGCAGGGCATACCTACGAGCAGTACTTC. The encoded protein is CSVVAGHTYEQYF.